This T cell receptor (beta chain) derives from a study of blood T cell repertoires in COVID-19. Study-wide background: Material from acute and convalescent COVID-19 was sourced from the United States, Italy and Spain. Sample material is recorded as cDNA or gDNA derived from T cells, B-cell-depleted T cells, or PBMCs.

Original methodology: Nucleated cell number was recorded as an estimate derived from reference gene primer amplification. Profiling relied on immunoSEQ multiplex PCR, and the TCRdb table lists in-frame clones only, not all of them. V and J calls plus clone size are reproduced from that table; the DNA served to infer D and trimming. In the table there are under 95,000 clones, around 87% of which are singletons. The length of the CDR3 is 14 residues. Germline V CDR1 and CDR2: GTSNPN, SVGIG (reference sequence). V was trimmed by 3 bases and J by 5 bases, leaving 13 bases between them. V usage is TRBV30 and J usage is TRBJ2-2; perhaps TRBD2 as D (6 bases). The sample was peripheral blood. This TCR was recovered from a woman aged 80 or over with acute or convalescent COVID-19. CDR3 region: CAWRPAGGTGELFF. The CDR3 DNA reads TGTGCCTGGAGGCCGGCTGGGGGGACCGGGGAGCTGTTTTTT.